This TCR beta chain was obtained from a study of blood T cells in healthy people across ages. This clonotype was seen more than once but under ten times. Its cognate antigen is unknown. The germline V gene encodes CDR1 SGHTA and CDR2 FQGTGA. V was pared by 0 bases and J by 4 bases, with 2 bases of the junction left unmatched. CDR3 length: 15 residues. The study, taken as a whole, reports: Observed TCR beta diversity per million T cells went down as age went up. This fall followed a roughly linear course with age.

It was with a sample-barcoded 5' primer and a J-beta primer mix that a second PCR of roughly 7 to 11 cycles was run. TCRdb processed the 5' RACE reads anew with MiXCR; each CDR3 protein has one entry. The table includes about 680,000 distinct CDR3 sequences, around 49% detected once. The sequenced sample consisted of blood. This receptor was obtained from a woman in her fifties or sixties in good health. V is TRBV7-3 and J is TRBJ2-1; 8 positions agree with TRBD2. The CDR3 reads CASSLTASGYNEQFF. The CDR3 bases are TGTGCCAGCAGCTTAACGGCTAGCGGGTACAATGAGCAGTTCTTC.